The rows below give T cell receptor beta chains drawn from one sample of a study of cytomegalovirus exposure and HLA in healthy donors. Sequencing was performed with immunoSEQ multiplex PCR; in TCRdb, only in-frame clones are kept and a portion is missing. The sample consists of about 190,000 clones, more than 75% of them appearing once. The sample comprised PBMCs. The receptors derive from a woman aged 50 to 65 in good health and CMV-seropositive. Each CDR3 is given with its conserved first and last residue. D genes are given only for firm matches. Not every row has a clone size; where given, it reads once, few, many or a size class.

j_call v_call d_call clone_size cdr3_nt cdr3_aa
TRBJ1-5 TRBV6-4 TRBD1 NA TGTGCCAGCGGGGGACAGGGGTGCGATCAGCCCCAGCATTTT CASGGQGCDQPQHF
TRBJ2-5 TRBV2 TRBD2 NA TGTGCCAGCAGACCGAGGACTAGCGGCCAAGAGACCCAGTACTTC CASRPRTSGQETQYF
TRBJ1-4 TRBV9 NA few TGTGCCAGCAGCGGCTCCCCGGCGGGAGATGAAAAACTGTTTTTT CASSGSPAGDEKLFF
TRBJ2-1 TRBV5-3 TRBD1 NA TGTGCCACCTACAGGGACAGGGGGCAAGGTGAGCAGTTCTTC CATYRDRGQGEQFF
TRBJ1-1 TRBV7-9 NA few TGTGCCAGCAGCTCCCGGGTTGAAGCTTTCTTT CASSSRVEAFF
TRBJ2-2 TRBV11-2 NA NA TGTGCCAGCAGCTTGGAGGGATTGAACACCGGGGAGCTGTTTTTT CASSLEGLNTGELFF
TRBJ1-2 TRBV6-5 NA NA TGTGCCAGCAGCCTAATCGGGTCCGGGAGAGAAGGCTACACCTTC CASSLIGSGREGYTF
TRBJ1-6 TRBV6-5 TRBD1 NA TGTGCCAGCCGACAGGGGGAGAACTATAATTCACCCCTCCACTTT CASRQGENYNSPLHF
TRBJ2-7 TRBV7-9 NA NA TGTGCCAGCAGCCTAGTAACGACAGACCCCGACATCTACGAGCAGTACTTC CASSLVTTDPDIYEQYF
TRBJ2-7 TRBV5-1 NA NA TGCGCCAGCAGCTTGGGAGGGAACTCCTACGAGCAGTACTTC CASSLGGNSYEQYF
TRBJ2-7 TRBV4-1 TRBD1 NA TGCGCCAGCAGCCAAGCCCTAGGACAGGGAGTGGGCGAGCAGTACTTC CASSQALGQGVGEQYF
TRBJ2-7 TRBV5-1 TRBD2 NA TGCGCCAGCAGCCTTAACGGGGGGGGCGACGAGCAGTACTTC CASSLNGGGDEQYF
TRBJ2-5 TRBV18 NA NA TGTGCCAGCTCAACCGACATTCGCGAGACCCAGTACTTC CASSTDIRETQYF